The 32 T cell receptor beta chains given below trace back to one sample, sequenced in a study of T cells in Graves' hyperthyroidism and ophthalmopathy. Regions amplified from RNA transcripts were the TCR beta CDR3 regions. Primed by the HTBI set, a first-round RT-PCR was run on the TCR CDR3. TCRdb re-derived calls from the multiplex PCR reads in MiXCR, one entry per CDR3 protein. Of 500,000 to 750,000 distinct CDR3 sequences listed, 35% to 55% are singletons. The source material was peripheral blood or thyroid tissue (not recorded which). Receptors were obtained from a young woman with Graves' hyperthyroidism.

CDR3 in amino acids: CATRGNTGELFF. The DNA for the CDR3 is TGTGCCACCAGGGGGAACACCGGGGAGCTGTTTTTT. The chain recombines TRBV24-1 with TRBJ2-2; D gene ambiguous. Deletions cut 7 bases from V and 1 base from J, with 3 bases between. CDR1 is KGHDR and CDR2 is SFDVKD in the germline V gene. The length of the CDR3 is 12 residues.

The chain couples TRBV7-3 to TRBJ2-7, with D possibly being TRBD1 (5 bases). Germline CDR1 is SGHTA and CDR2 is FQGTGA. V lost 6 bases to trimming and J lost 3 bases, with 12 bases between them. The CDR3 runs 13 residues. CDR3 DNA: TGTGCCAGCAGACAGACAGAGTTCTACGAGCAGTACTTC. Translation: CASRQTEFYEQYF.

This clonotype was detected many times. This chain joins TRBV5-1 and TRBJ2-5; 9 bases agree with TRBD1. The CDR3 covers 14 residues. CDR1 is SGHRS and CDR2 is YFSETQ in the germline V gene. Trimming cost V 4 bases and J 4 bases; bases outside gene matches: 5. The CDR3 region is CASSHTGGLETQYF. DNA for the CDR3: TGCGCCAGCAGCCATACAGGGGGCTTAGAGACCCAGTACTTC.

This clonotype was observed a few times. A read error may account for a junction end that differs from germline. This chain joins TRBV5-8 and TRBJ2-3, with 10 bases lining up with TRBD1. The length of the CDR3 is 15 residues. Germline V gives CDR1 SGHTS, CDR2 YDEGEE. The CDR3 sequence: CASSLDRGGTDTQYF. The CDR3 DNA is TGTGCCAGCAGTTTGGACAGGGGGGGCACAGATACGCAGTATTTT.

At least ten counts were recorded for this clonotype. At one end the junction does not follow the germline gene, possibly because of a read error. V and J are TRBV5-1 and TRBJ1-1; D uncertain. Germline lookup yields CDR1 SGHRS and CDR2 YFSETQ. The CDR3 covers 12 residues. This chain's CDR3 is CASSLEGTEAFF. DNA for the CDR3: TGTGCCAGCAGCTTAGAAGGGACTGAAGCTTTCTTT.

This rearrangement joins TRBV27 to TRBJ1-2, with TRBD1 matching 11 bases. This CDR3 is 16 amino acids long. Germline CDR1 reads MNHEY; CDR2 reads SMNVEV (reference sequence). With 5 bases clipped from V and 8 bases from J, the junction kept 13 bases outside the gene matches. The CDR3 DNA reads TGTGCCAGCAGTCCTGACTGGACAGGGGGCGCGCGGGGCTACACCTTC. This translates into CASSPDWTGGARGYTF.

The genes are TRBV19 and TRBJ1-5, with a tentative D call TRBD1 (5 bases). The CDR3 has 16 residues. Germline-derived CDR1 and CDR2 are LNHDA and SQIVND (reference sequence). Trimming removed 6 bases at V and 1 base at J, with 16 bases between. The CDR3 loop is CASRNTPTASNQPQHF. The DNA for the CDR3 is TGTGCCAGTAGGAACACACCGACAGCAAGCAATCAGCCCCAGCATTTT.

This chain connects TRBV18 to TRBJ2-5, with D perhaps TRBD2 (5 bases). CDR3 length equals 13 residues. Looked up from germline, CDR1 is KGHSH and CDR2 is LQKENI. The V and J ends lost 6 bases and 2 bases respectively, with 10 bases between them. The CDR3 protein is CASSPTMQETQYF. The DNA of the CDR3 is TGTGCCAGCTCTCCGACTATGCAAGAGACCCAGTACTTC.

This clonotype was recorded many times. V usage is TRBV29-1 and J usage is TRBJ2-7; D possibly corresponds to TRBD2 (5 bases). The CDR3 has 11 amino acids. V was clipped by 6 bases and J by 2 bases, with 8 bases between them. Germline values: CDR1 SQVTM, CDR2 ANQGSEA. CDR3 loop: CSVSGTYEQYF. The CDR3 DNA sequence: TGCAGCGTCAGCGGAACCTACGAGCAGTACTTC.

This clonotype has more than one count but fewer than ten. The rearrangement uses TRBV5-6 and TRBJ2-7; 8 bases fit TRBD2. J lost 6 bases, V lost 4 bases, and 12 bases had no gene match. The CDR3 totals 15 residues. CDR1 is SGHDT, CDR2 YYEEEE, per germline. CDR3 sequence reads: CASSQPPGLVTEQYF. The CDR3 DNA reads TGTGCCAGCAGCCAACCCCCGGGACTAGTAACCGAGCAGTACTTC.

This clonotype was counted at least ten times. J is TRBJ1-6 and V is TRBV5-8; TRBD1 matches 7 bases. Germline V gives CDR1 SGHTS, CDR2 YDEGEE. This CDR3 comprises 14 residues. Trimming cost V 0 bases and J 9 bases; bases outside gene matches: 3. CDR3 residues: CASSLGQGGSPLHF. The CDR3 DNA follows: TGTGCCAGCAGCTTGGGACAGGGCGGTTCACCCCTCCACTTT. The full variable domain, in which reference TRBV5-8 and TRBJ1-6 provide the parts outside the CDR3, is EAGVTQSPTHLIKTRGQQATLRCSPISGHTSVYWYQQALGLGLQFLLWYDEGEERNRGNFPPRFSGRQFPNYSSELNVNALELEDSALYLCASSLGQGGSPLHFGNGTRLTVT.

This clonotype was recorded a few times. The V call is TRBV10-3, the J call TRBJ2-7; D may be TRBD2 (5 bases). V lost 4 bases and J 7 bases, leaving 23 bases between the germline ends. The V gene's germline CDR1 is ENHRY and CDR2 SYGVKD. The CDR3 consists of 16 residues. CDR3: CAISGEGGHMYNEQYF. DNA for the CDR3: TGTGCCATCAGTGGAGAGGGTGGGCATATGTACAATGAGCAGTACTTC.

This clonotype was found many times. The rearrangement uses TRBV20-1 and TRBJ2-7, with TRBD1 matching 11 bases. Looked up from germline, CDR1 is DFQATT and CDR2 is SNEGSKA (reference sequence). The CDR3 has 13 amino acids. V dropped 3 bases and J dropped 2; count of bases not matched to a gene: 0. The CDR3 region has the DNA TGCAGTGCTAGGGGACAGGGGGCCTACGAGCAGTACTTC. This translates into CSARGQGAYEQYF.

This clonotype has a count of ten or more. The chain links TRBV5-8 to TRBJ2-6; perhaps TRBD2 as D (6 bases). Germline CDR1 SGHTS, CDR2 YDEGEE. The CDR3 consists of 19 residues. Trimming took 0 bases from V and 0 from J, leaving 16 bases between them. The CDR3 sequence: CASSLEPTSRGSGANVLTF. CDR3 in DNA: TGTGCCAGCAGCTTGGAACCCACTAGCCGAGGCTCTGGGGCCAACGTCCTGACTTTC.

This clonotype appeared a few times. J is TRBJ1-2 and V is TRBV6-2 or TRBV6-3; TRBD1 might be the D (5 bases). V lost 4 bases and J lost 4, with 13 bases in between. Germline V gene sequence: CDR1 MNHEY, CDR2 SVGEGT. The CDR3 runs 14 residues. This CDR3 is CASSLSGGSYGYTF. CDR3 in DNA: TGTGCCAGCAGTTTATCGGGGGGATCCTATGGCTACACCTTC.

This clonotype was detected many times. The chain is built from TRBV29-1 and TRBJ1-1; 9 bases are shared with TRBD1. The CDR3 totals 17 residues. Trimming took 2 bases from V and 0 from J; bases not matched to a gene: 10. Germline-derived CDR1 and CDR2 are SQVTM and ANQGSEA. The CDR3 spells CSVEIRDRDILNTEAFF. The CDR3 region has the DNA TGCAGCGTTGAAATCCGGGACAGGGATATCTTGAACACTGAAGCTTTCTTT.

Details on this clonotype: Because the CDR3's place on the DNA is in doubt, the DNA is left out and the CDR3 is given as listed by TCRdb. CDR3 in amino acids: CASSPRQGSCFF. J is TRBJ2-2 and V is TRBV4-2. Germline assignment: CDR1 LGHNA and CDR2 YNFKEQ. The CDR3 sequence runs 12 residues, both termini included.

This clonotype was seen many times. This rearrangement joins TRBV4-2 to TRBJ1-2; D unclear. V was pared by 8 bases and J by 4 bases, with 17 bases between. The CDR3 covers 14 residues. Germline V gene sequence: CDR1 LGHNA, CDR2 YNFKEQ. This CDR3 reads CASLPMDGLYGYTF. CDR3 in DNA: TGTGCCAGCCTCCCCATGGACGGCCTCTATGGCTACACCTTC.

The rearrangement joins TRBV20-1 to TRBJ1-4, with D unresolved. Trimming took 6 bases from V and 8 from J, leaving 34 bases between them. The CDR3 has 19 amino acids. The germline V gene has CDR1 DFQATT and CDR2 SNEGSKA (reference sequence). In nucleotides, the CDR3 is TGCAGTGCAGGTTCCCGTTCAGGCGCGAACACCGGGGAGGAGGAAAAACTGTTTTTT. Amino acids: CSAGSRSGANTGEEEKLFF.

The chain couples TRBV10-3 to TRBJ2-5; D call uncertain. Germline values: CDR1 ENHRY, CDR2 SYGVKD. The CDR3 spans 12 residues. The V and J ends lost 4 bases and 3 bases respectively, with 6 bases between them. The CDR3 sequence: CAISASKETQYF. DNA for the CDR3: TGTGCCATCAGTGCCTCAAAAGAGACCCAGTACTTC.

The genes are TRBV7-2 and TRBJ1-6, with D unclear. This CDR3 has 15 residues. Trimming stripped 3 bases from V and 7 bases from J, with 13 bases between. In germline, CDR1 is SGHTA, CDR2 FQGNSA. CDR3 bases: TGTGCCAGCAGCTTCGACGGAGGGAACAATTCACCCCTCCACTTT. As protein: CASSFDGGNNSPLHF.

This clonotype was detected a few times. V gene TRBV7-2 combines with J gene TRBJ2-3; 7 nucleotides agree with TRBD2. The CDR3 has 15 residues. J was trimmed by 2 bases and V by 3 bases; bases with no gene match: 5. From germline, CDR1 is SGHTA and CDR2 FQGNSA. CDR3 in amino acids: CASSLRGKPTDTQYF. The CDR3 DNA is TGTGCCAGCAGCTTGCGGGGGAAGCCCACAGATACGCAGTATTTT.

This clonotype was observed at least ten times. V is TRBV29-1 and J is TRBJ1-2, with a weak D call TRBD1 (6 bases). Germline V gene lookup returns CDR1 SQVTM and CDR2 ANQGSEA. V was cut by 1 base and J by 0 bases, with 12 bases left in between. The CDR3 sequence is 15 residues long. CDR3 loop: CSVEGAGDSNYGYTF. In DNA, the CDR3 is TGCAGCGTTGAAGGGGCAGGGGATTCTAACTATGGCTACACCTTC.

This chain links TRBV7-2 with TRBJ2-3; D is perhaps TRBD2 (6 bases). In germline, CDR1 is SGHTA, CDR2 FQGNSA. With 1 base removed from V and 1 base from J, the gap between germline ends came to 9 bases. The CDR3 loop spans 15 amino acids. In nucleotides, the CDR3 is TGTGCCAGCAGCTTAGTGGCGGGGCGCACAGATACGCAGTATTTT. The encoded protein is CASSLVAGRTDTQYF.

This sequence joins TRBV29-1 and TRBJ2-3; 9 bases are shared with TRBD1. The CDR3 contains 14 residues. J lost 4 bases, V lost 3 bases, and 5 bases had no gene match. Germline lookup yields CDR1 SQVTM and CDR2 ANQGSEA. The CDR3 spells CSVERDRDADTQYF. CDR3 sequence (DNA): TGCAGCGTTGAGAGGGACAGGGATGCAGATACGCAGTATTTT.

This clonotype was recorded many times. This chain connects TRBV2 to TRBJ1-2; 10 bases agree with TRBD1. The CDR3 consists of 16 residues. CDR1 is SNHLY and CDR2 is FYNNEI in the germline V gene. J gave up 2 bases and V 5 bases, and 8 bases lay outside the gene matches. The DNA for the CDR3 is TGTGCCAGCAGTCTTCGGGACAGGGGACGAAACTATGGCTACACCTTC. Encoded protein: CASSLRDRGRNYGYTF. Filled out from reference TRBV2 and TRBJ1-2, the complete variable domain reads EPEVTQTPSHQVTQMGQEVILRCVPISNHLYFYWYRQILGQKVEFLVSFYNNEISEKSEIFDDQFSVERPDGSNFTLKIRSTKLEDSAMYFCASSLRDRGRNYGYTFGSGTRLTVV.

Here the CDR3 DNA reads TGTGCCAGCAGCTGGGGGACACGGGTTAATTCACCCCTCCACTTT. Encoded protein: CASSWGTRVNSPLHF. V gene TRBV7-8 combines with J gene TRBJ1-6; tentative D call: TRBD1 (6 bases). Trimming shortened V by 4 bases and J by 6 bases, and 13 bases separated the two germline ends. This CDR3 is 15 amino acids long. Germline loops: CDR1 SGHVS, CDR2 FQNEAQ.

As concerns this clonotype: The junction and the germline gene differ at one end; a read error may be behind it. The chain joins TRBV15 to TRBJ2-5; 11 bases are a match to TRBD2. Germline CDR1 and CDR2: LNHNV and YYDKDF (reference sequence). There are 16 residues in the CDR3. The DNA for the CDR3 is TGTGCCACCAGCAGAGATAGCGGGAGGGCCCAAAAGACCCAGTACTTC. It yields the protein CATSRDSGRAQKTQYF.

The V gene is TRBV6-5, the J gene TRBJ2-7; 9 nucleotides agree with TRBD1. Trimming at V came to 6 bases and at J to 2 bases, leaving 5 bases not matched to a gene. Germline-derived CDR1 and CDR2 are MNHEY and SVGAGI. CDR3 length equals 14 residues. Here the CDR3 reads CASREGQGAYEQYF. The CDR3 DNA sequence: TGTGCCAGCAGGGAGGGACAGGGAGCCTACGAGCAGTACTTC.

This clonotype was seen ten or more times. The chain has TRBV12-3 or TRBV12-4 and TRBJ1-1; D unresolved. The CDR3 is 14 residues long. Trimming took 6 bases from V and 2 from J, leaving 13 bases between them. CDR3 in amino acids: CASRPHDGNTEAFF. Written as DNA, the CDR3 is TGTGCCAGCAGACCCCACGACGGAAACACTGAAGCTTTCTTT.

With regard to this clonotype: A much larger clone differs by one base, so this may be a read error. V and J are TRBV12-5 and TRBJ1-1; D not resolved. Trimming left V 4 bases short and J 6 bases short, with 12 bases between. Germline V gene sequence: CDR1 LGHNT, CDR2 FRNRAP. The CDR3 contains 13 residues. Written as DNA, the CDR3 is TGTGCTAGTGGTTGGGAGATAGACCCTGAAGCTTTCTTT. Its protein is CASGWEIDPEAFF.

This clonotype was recorded at least ten times. The chain employs TRBV27 and TRBJ2-6; D ambiguous. Germline CDR1 MNHEY, CDR2 SMNVEV (reference sequence). The CDR3 runs to 13 residues. V lost 6 bases, J lost 2 bases, and 5 bases lay in between. The CDR3 DNA is TGTGCCAGCAGACGAGCTGGGGCCAACGTCCTGACTTTC. It is translated as CASRRAGANVLTF. Supplemented by reference TRBV27 and TRBJ2-6, the full variable domain reads EAQVTQNPRYLITVTGKKLTVTCSQNMNHEYMSWYRQDPGLGLRQIYYSMNVEVTDKGDVPEGYKVSRKEKRNFPLILESPSPNQTSLYFCASRRAGANVLTFGAGSRLTVL.